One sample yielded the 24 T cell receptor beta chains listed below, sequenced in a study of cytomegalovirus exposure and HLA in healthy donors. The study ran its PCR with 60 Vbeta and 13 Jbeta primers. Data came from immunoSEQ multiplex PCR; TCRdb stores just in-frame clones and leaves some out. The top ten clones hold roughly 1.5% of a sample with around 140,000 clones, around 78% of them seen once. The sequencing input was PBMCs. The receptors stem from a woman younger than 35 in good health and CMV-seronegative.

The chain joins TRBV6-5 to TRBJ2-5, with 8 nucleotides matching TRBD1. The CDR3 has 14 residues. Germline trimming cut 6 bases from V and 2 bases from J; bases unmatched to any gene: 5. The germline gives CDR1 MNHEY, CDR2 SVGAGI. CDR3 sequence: CASRLNRGQETQYF. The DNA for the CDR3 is TGTGCCAGCAGATTAAACAGGGGGCAAGAGACCCAGTACTTC.

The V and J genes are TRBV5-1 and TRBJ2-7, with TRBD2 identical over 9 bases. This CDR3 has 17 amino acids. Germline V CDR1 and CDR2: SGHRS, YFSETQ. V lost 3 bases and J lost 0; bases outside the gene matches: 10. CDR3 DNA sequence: TGCGCCAGCAGCTCTCCCGTCAGCGGGAGGACCTCCTACGAGCAGTACTTC. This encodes CASSSPVSGRTSYEQYF.

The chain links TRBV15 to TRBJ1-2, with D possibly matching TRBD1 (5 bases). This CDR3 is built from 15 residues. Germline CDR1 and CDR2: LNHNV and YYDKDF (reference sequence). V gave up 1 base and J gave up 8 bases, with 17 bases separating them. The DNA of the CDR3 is TGTGCCACCAGCAGAGTGATTGGGGGGGTCTGGGGCTACACCTTC. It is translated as CATSRVIGGVWGYTF.

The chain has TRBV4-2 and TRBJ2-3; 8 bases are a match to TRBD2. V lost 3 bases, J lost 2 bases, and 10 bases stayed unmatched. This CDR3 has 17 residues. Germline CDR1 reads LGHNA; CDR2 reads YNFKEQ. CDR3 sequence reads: CASSQSSGAFPTDTQYF. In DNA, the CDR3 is TGTGCCAGCAGCCAGAGTAGCGGGGCATTTCCCACAGATACGCAGTATTTT.

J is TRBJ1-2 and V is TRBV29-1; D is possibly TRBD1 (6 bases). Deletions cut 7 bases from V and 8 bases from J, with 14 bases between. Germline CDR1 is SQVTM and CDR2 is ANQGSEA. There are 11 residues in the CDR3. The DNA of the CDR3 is TGCAGCGCGTCAGGGGATTTGGGCTACACCTTC. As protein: CSASGDLGYTF. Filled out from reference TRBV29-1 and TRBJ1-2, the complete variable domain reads SAVISQKPSRDICQRGTSLTIQCQVDSQVTMMFWYRQQPGQSLTLIATANQGSEATYESGFVIDKFPISRPNLTFSTLTVSNMSPEDSSIYLCSASGDLGYTFGSGTRLTVV.

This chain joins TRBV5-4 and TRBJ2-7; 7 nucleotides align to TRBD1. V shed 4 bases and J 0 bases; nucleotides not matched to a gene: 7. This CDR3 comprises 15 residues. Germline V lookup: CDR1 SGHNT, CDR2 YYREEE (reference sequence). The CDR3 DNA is TGTGCCAGCAGCCGAAGCCGGGACAGCTCCTACGAGCAGTACTTC. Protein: CASSRSRDSSYEQYF.

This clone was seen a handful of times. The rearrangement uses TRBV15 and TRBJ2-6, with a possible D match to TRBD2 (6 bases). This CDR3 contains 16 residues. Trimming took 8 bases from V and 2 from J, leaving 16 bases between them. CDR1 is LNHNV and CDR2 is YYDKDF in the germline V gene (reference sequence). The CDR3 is CATGGATLAGANVLTF. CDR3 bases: TGTGCCACCGGCGGGGCGACCTTAGCTGGGGCCAACGTCCTGACTTTC.

CDR3 in amino acids: CASSFQTTAFF. The CDR3 DNA reads as TGTGCCAGCAGTTTTCAGACAACAGCTTTCTTT. This chain joins TRBV6-5 and TRBJ1-1, with D unclear. V dropped 4 bases and J dropped 10 bases, with 10 bases sitting between them. The length of the CDR3 is 11 residues. Germline V gene lookup returns CDR1 MNHEY and CDR2 SVGAGI.

The CDR3 bases are TGTGCCAGCAGTTTATCGACGCAGGGGATGACCCAGTACTTC. Translation gives CASSLSTQGMTQYF. The gene calls are TRBV27 and TRBJ2-5; D is possibly TRBD1 (6 bases). The CDR3 extends over 14 amino acids. V was clipped by 0 bases and J by 7 bases, with 12 bases between them. CDR1 and CDR2 from the germline V gene are MNHEY and SMNVEV (reference sequence).

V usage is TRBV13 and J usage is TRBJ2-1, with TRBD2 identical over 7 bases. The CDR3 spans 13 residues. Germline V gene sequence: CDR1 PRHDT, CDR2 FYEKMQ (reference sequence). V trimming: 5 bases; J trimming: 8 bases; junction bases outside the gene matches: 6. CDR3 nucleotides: TGTGCCAGCAGCATTGGACTAGTGGATGAGCAGTTCTTC. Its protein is CASSIGLVDEQFF.

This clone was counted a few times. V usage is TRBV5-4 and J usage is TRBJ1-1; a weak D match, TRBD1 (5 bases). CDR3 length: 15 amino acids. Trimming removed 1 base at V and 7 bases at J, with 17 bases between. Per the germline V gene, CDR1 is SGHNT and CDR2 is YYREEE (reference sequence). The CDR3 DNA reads TGTGCCAGCAGCTTGTCCCCTAGCGTTACAGGTGAAGCTTTCTTT. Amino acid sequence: CASSLSPSVTGEAFF.

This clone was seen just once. The CDR3: CASSPSGLAESSYNEQFF. As DNA, the CDR3 is TGCGCCAGCAGCCCTTCGGGACTAGCGGAAAGCTCCTACAATGAGCAGTTCTTC. This rearrangement joins TRBV5-1 to TRBJ2-1, with 11 nucleotides matching TRBD2. The V segment lost 4 bases and the J segment 0 bases; nucleotides outside the gene matches: 9. CDR3 length: 18 residues. The V gene's germline CDR1 is SGHRS and CDR2 YFSETQ.

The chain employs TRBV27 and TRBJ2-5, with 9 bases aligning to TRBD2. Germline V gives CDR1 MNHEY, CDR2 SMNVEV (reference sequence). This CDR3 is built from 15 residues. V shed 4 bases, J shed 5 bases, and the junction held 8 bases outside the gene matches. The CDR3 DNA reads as TGTGCCAGCAGTTCCCTTAGCGGGAGATGGGAGACCCAGTACTTC. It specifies CASSSLSGRWETQYF.

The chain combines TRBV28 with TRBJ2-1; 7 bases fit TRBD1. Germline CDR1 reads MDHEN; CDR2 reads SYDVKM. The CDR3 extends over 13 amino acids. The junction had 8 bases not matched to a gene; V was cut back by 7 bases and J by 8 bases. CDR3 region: CASTTGEKDEQFF. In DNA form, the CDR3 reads TGTGCCAGCACTACAGGGGAGAAGGATGAGCAGTTCTTC.

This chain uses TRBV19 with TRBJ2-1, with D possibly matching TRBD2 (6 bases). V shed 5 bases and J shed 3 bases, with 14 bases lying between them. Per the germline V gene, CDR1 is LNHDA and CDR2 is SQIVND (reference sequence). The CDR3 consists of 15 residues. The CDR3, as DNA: TGTGCCAGTAGTCCGGGGGACCGCAGCTACAATGAGCAGTTCTTC. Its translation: CASSPGDRSYNEQFF.

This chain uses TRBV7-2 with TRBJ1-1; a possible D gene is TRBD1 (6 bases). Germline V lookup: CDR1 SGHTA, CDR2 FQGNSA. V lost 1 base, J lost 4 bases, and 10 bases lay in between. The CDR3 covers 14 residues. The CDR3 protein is CASSLEFRGTEAFF. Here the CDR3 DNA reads TGTGCCAGCAGCTTAGAGTTCAGGGGCACTGAAGCTTTCTTT.

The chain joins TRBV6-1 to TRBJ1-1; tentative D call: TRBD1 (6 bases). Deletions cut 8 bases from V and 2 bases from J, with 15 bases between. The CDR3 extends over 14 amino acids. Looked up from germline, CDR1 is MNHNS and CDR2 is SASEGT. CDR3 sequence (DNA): TGTGCCAGCGATAGAGGGGGGGCCAACACTGAAGCTTTCTTT. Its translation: CASDRGGANTEAFF.

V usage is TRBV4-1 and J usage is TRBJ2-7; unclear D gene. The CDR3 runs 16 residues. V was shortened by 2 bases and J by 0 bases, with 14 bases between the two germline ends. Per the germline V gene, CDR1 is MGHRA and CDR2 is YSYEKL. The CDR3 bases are TGCGCCAGCAGCCAAAGTGGGTCGGGTTTCTCCTACGAGCAGTACTTC. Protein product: CASSQSGSGFSYEQYF.

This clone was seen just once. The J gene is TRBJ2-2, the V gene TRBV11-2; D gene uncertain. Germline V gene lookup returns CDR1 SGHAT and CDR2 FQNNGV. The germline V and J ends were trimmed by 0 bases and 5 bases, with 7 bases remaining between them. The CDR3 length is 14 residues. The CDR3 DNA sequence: TGTGCCAGCAGCTTAGAACCCGGGACCGGGGAGCTGTTTTTT. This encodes CASSLEPGTGELFF.

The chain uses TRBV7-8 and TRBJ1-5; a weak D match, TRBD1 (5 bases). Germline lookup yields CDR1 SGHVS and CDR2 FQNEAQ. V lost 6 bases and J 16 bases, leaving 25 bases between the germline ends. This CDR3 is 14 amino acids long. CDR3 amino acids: CASSPGPGGPRYHF. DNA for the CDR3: TGTGCCAGCAGTCCAGGGCCGGGAGGCCCCAGATATCATTTT. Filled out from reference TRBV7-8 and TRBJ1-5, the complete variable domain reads GAGVSQSPRYKVAKRGQDVALRCDPISGHVSLFWYQQALGQGPEFLTYFQNEAQLDKSGLPSDRFFAERPEGSVSTLKIQRTQQEDSAVYLCASSPGPGGPRYHFGDGTRLSIL.

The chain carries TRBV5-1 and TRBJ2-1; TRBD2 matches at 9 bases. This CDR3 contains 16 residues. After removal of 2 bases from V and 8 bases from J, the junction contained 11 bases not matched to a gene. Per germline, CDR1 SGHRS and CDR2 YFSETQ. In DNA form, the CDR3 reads TGCGCCAGCAGCTTTGGCTCGCGGGAGGGCCGGGATGAGCAGTTCTTC. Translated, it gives CASSFGSREGRDEQFF.

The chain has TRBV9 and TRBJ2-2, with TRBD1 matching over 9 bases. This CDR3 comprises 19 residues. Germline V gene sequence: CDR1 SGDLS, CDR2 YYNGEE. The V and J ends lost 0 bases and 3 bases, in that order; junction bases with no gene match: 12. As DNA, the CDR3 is TGTGCCAGCAGCGTAGCCGGGACCCGGGACAGGGTGTACACCGGGGAGCTGTTTTTT. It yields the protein CASSVAGTRDRVYTGELFF.

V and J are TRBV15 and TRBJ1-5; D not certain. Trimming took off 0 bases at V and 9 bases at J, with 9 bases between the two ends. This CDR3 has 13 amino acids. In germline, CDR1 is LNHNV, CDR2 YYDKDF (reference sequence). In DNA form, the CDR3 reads TGTGCCACCAGCAGAGATGTCGCCGGGCCCCAGCATTTT. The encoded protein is CATSRDVAGPQHF.

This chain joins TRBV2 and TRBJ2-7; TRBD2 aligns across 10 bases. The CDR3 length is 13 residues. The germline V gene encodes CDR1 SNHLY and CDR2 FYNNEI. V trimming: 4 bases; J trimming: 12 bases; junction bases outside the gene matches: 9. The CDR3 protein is CASSATLAGHRYF. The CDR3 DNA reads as TGTGCCAGCAGTGCCACACTAGCGGGACATCGGTACTTC.